These 22 T cell receptor beta chains were all obtained from the same sample, sequenced in a study of blood T cell repertoires in COVID-19. Profiled with immunoSEQ multiplex PCR; TCRdb holds only in-frame clones, not every one. The table records some 240,000 clones, 80% to 90% of them present only once. The sequenced material came from peripheral blood. These receptors all stem from a woman at least 80 years old with COVID-19, enrolled during active disease.

This chain links TRBV19 with TRBJ1-3; D not resolved. The CDR3 runs 14 residues. The V gene lost 5 bases and the J gene lost 0 bases, with 8 bases spanning the gap. Germline CDR1 and CDR2: LNHDA and SQIVND (reference sequence). The CDR3 here is CASSPRSSGNTIYF. The CDR3, as DNA: TGTGCCAGTAGTCCCAGAAGCTCTGGAAACACCATATATTTT.

This clone occurred a few times. The chain is built from TRBV12-3 or TRBV12-4 and TRBJ2-5; TRBD2 is a possible D gene (5 bases). V dropped 3 bases and J dropped 4 bases, with 9 bases sitting between them. The CDR3 contains 13 residues. CDR3 nucleotides: TGTGCCAGCAGTTTTAGCGAAGGAGAGACCCAGTACTTC. It is translated as CASSFSEGETQYF.

The chain is built from TRBV6-1 and TRBJ2-1; 16 nucleotides match TRBD2. Germline CDR1 reads MNHNS; CDR2 reads SASEGT. J gave up 7 bases and V 0 bases, and 12 bases lay outside the gene matches. The CDR3 covers 20 residues. The CDR3 DNA follows: TGTGCCAGCAGTGAAGCACCTCCCGGGACTAGCGGGGGGGCCAAGAATGAGCAGTTCTTC. Translation: CASSEAPPGTSGGAKNEQFF.

This chain links TRBV28 with TRBJ1-2; tentatively, D is TRBD1 (6 bases). This CDR3 has 12 amino acids. Germline CDR1 is MDHEN and CDR2 is SYDVKM. The chain's CDR3 is CLAAGATYGYTF. The CDR3 DNA sequence: TGTCTTGCTGCAGGGGCTACCTATGGCTACACCTTC.

A note on this clone: This sample includes further DNA sequences coding for the same CDR3. This chain joins TRBV2 and TRBJ1-5, with a tentative D call TRBD1 (6 bases). In germline, CDR1 is SNHLY, CDR2 FYNNEI. V dropped 11 bases and J dropped 7 bases, with 15 bases sitting between them. This CDR3 has 12 amino acids. Here the CDR3 reads CAAGGGGQPQHF. The DNA for the CDR3 is TGTGCCGCGGGGGGGGGCGGGCAGCCCCAGCATTTT.

The chain couples TRBV5-4 to TRBJ2-5; D unresolved. There are 13 residues in the CDR3. V lost 5 bases, J lost 4 bases, and 12 bases lay in between. Germline loops: CDR1 SGHNT, CDR2 YYREEE (reference sequence). This chain's CDR3 is CASSLRGGETQYF. The CDR3 bases are TGTGCCAGCAGTTTGAGAGGTGGAGAGACCCAGTACTTC.

This clone was picked up one time. The V and J genes are TRBV19 and TRBJ1-2; a possible D gene is TRBD1 (5 bases). V lost 2 bases to trimming and J lost 7 bases, with 8 bases between them. Looked up from germline, CDR1 is LNHDA and CDR2 is SQIVND (reference sequence). CDR3 length: 12 residues. The CDR3 here is CASSIQGFGYTF. The CDR3 bases are TGTGCCAGTAGTATACAGGGATTTGGCTACACCTTC.

The V and J genes are TRBV20-1 and TRBJ1-3; D might be TRBD1 (5 bases). CDR3 length equals 14 residues. The V and J ends lost 3 bases and 4 bases respectively, with 13 bases between them. In germline, CDR1 is DFQATT, CDR2 SNEGSKA (reference sequence). CDR3 region: CSASFGANGNTIYF. CDR3 DNA: TGCAGTGCTAGTTTTGGGGCAAACGGAAACACCATATATTTT.

This clone appeared a single time. The genes are TRBV7-6 and TRBJ2-3; D unclear. Between the trimmed V and J ends, which lost 5 bases and 0 bases, there was a span of 12 bases. The CDR3 extends over 15 amino acids. CDR1 and CDR2 (germline): SGHVS, FNYEAQ. CDR3: CASSLSSTSTDTQYF. As DNA, the CDR3 is TGTGCCAGCAGCCTATCATCGACTAGCACAGATACGCAGTATTTT. Together with reference TRBV7-6 and TRBJ2-3, the CDR3 gives the full variable domain: GAGVSQSPRYKVTKRGQDVALRCDPISGHVSLYWYRQALGQGPEFLTYFNYEAQQDKSGLPNDRFSAERPEGSISTLTIQRTEQRDSAMYRCASSLSSTSTDTQYFGPGTRLTVL.

This clone has just one count. The chain links TRBV5-1 to TRBJ2-4, with D possibly matching TRBD1 (5 bases). V was shortened by 2 bases and J by 7 bases, with 10 bases between the two germline ends. CDR1 is SGHRS, CDR2 YFSETQ, per germline. This CDR3 has 13 residues. The CDR3 region has the DNA TGCGCCAGCAGCTTACAGGAGAAGAACATTCAGTACTTC. Protein sequence: CASSLQEKNIQYF.

The sample holds one count of this clone. The gene calls are TRBV5-1 and TRBJ2-5; 7 bases are a match to TRBD2. The CDR3 loop spans 14 amino acids. The V gene end was trimmed by 4 bases and the J gene end by 5 bases; junction bases not matched to a gene: 8. Per germline, CDR1 SGHRS and CDR2 YFSETQ. CDR3: CASSPGRERETQYF. The CDR3 region has the DNA TGCGCCAGCAGCCCGGGGCGGGAGAGGGAGACCCAGTACTTC.

The CDR3 region has the DNA TGTGCCAGCAGTTCCCTAAGGGGTGAAGCTTTCTTT. Encoded protein: CASSSLRGEAFF. The chain employs TRBV6-5 and TRBJ1-1; tentative D call: TRBD1 (5 bases). The CDR3 consists of 12 residues. The germline gives CDR1 MNHEY, CDR2 SVGAGI. V shed 4 bases and J shed 7 bases, with 10 bases lying between them.

The chain uses TRBV27 and TRBJ1-2; 10 bases line up with TRBD1. Trimming took 2 bases from V and 8 from J; bases not matched to a gene: 8. The CDR3 consists of 15 residues. Germline CDR1 and CDR2: MNHEY and SMNVEV (reference sequence). The CDR3 nucleotides read TGTGCCAGCAGTTTACTCGGACAGGGGGTTGCGGGCTACACCTTC. Translation gives CASSLLGQGVAGYTF.

This chain links TRBV5-4 with TRBJ2-5, with TRBD1 identical over 7 bases. Germline loops: CDR1 SGHNT, CDR2 YYREEE (reference sequence). Losses at the gene ends were 0 bases for V and 4 bases for J; bases not matched to a gene: 0. The length of the CDR3 is 13 residues. The CDR3 DNA follows: TGTGCCAGCAGCTTGGGGGACAGAGAGACCCAGTACTTC. It encodes CASSLGDRETQYF.

V gene TRBV7-9 combines with J gene TRBJ2-7; D not certain. In germline, CDR1 is SEHNR, CDR2 FQNEAQ (reference sequence). The germline V and J ends were trimmed by 5 bases and 9 bases, with 11 bases remaining between them. This CDR3 region has 11 residues. The CDR3 spells CASSTLFGQYF. The DNA for the CDR3 is TGTGCCAGCAGCACCCTCTTCGGGCAGTACTTC.

The genes are TRBV7-9 and TRBJ2-3; TRBD2 is a possible D gene (5 bases). Germline loops: CDR1 SEHNR, CDR2 FQNEAQ (reference sequence). Trimming removed 1 base at V and 8 bases at J, with 7 bases between. The CDR3 covers 12 residues. The CDR3 reads CASSLEAGTQYF. Here the CDR3 DNA reads TGTGCCAGCAGCTTAGAGGCGGGTACGCAGTATTTT.

The rearrangement uses TRBV5-6 and TRBJ1-2; 7 bases are a match to TRBD1. This CDR3 region has 14 residues. The V and J ends lost 1 base and 2 bases, in that order; junction bases with no gene match: 2. Germline V lookup: CDR1 SGHDT, CDR2 YYEEEE. The CDR3 nucleotides are TGTGCCAGCAGCTTGTTACAGGGGAACTATGGCTACACCTTC. Translating gives CASSLLQGNYGYTF.

J is TRBJ1-1 and V is TRBV7-2; 7 bases agree with TRBD1. J was trimmed by 2 bases and V by 5 bases; bases with no gene match: 5. There are 14 residues in the CDR3. Germline V gene lookup returns CDR1 SGHTA and CDR2 FQGNSA. CDR3 sequence reads: CASSRQGGNTEAFF. In DNA form, the CDR3 reads TGTGCCAGCAGCCGCCAGGGGGGCAACACTGAAGCTTTCTTT.

The gene calls are TRBV7-9 and TRBJ1-2; D is uncertain. This CDR3 is 12 amino acids long. V lost 5 bases, J lost 5 bases, and 9 bases lay in between. Germline-derived CDR1 and CDR2 are SEHNR and FQNEAQ (reference sequence). The CDR3 sequence: CASSRDPYGYTF. In DNA form, the CDR3 reads TGTGCCAGCAGCCGGGATCCATATGGCTACACCTTC.

The rearrangement joins TRBV19 to TRBJ2-1; 14 bases map to TRBD2. CDR3 length: 15 residues. CDR1 is LNHDA, CDR2 SQIVND, per germline (reference sequence). The V segment lost 7 bases and the J segment 10 bases; nucleotides outside the gene matches: 9. The chain's CDR3 is CASIQTSGRAGEQFF. The CDR3 DNA follows: TGTGCCAGTATCCAGACTAGCGGGAGGGCAGGCGAGCAGTTCTTC. Drawing the rest from reference TRBV19 and TRBJ2-1, the complete variable domain is DGGITQSPKYLFRKEGQNVTLSCEQNLNHDAMYWYRQDPGQGLRLIYYSQIVNDFQKGDIAEGYSVSREKKESFPLTVTSAQKNPTAFYLCASIQTSGRAGEQFFGPGTRLTVL.

This sequence joins TRBV6-4 and TRBJ1-5; D gene unclear. The CDR3 length is 18 residues. CDR1 and CDR2 from the germline V gene are MRHNA and SNTAGT. With 0 bases removed from V and 0 bases from J, the gap between germline ends came to 15 bases. The CDR3 DNA is TGTGCCAGCAGTGACTCGAGTCTACAGAGATATAGCAATCAGCCCCAGCATTTT. The encoded protein is CASSDSSLQRYSNQPQHF.

This clone has a handful of counts. This CDR3 reads CASSRKFTGMAGNEQFF. The CDR3 DNA reads TGCGCCAGCAGTCGAAAATTCACGGGAATGGCGGGAAATGAGCAGTTCTTC. The V and J genes are TRBV4-3 and TRBJ2-1, with D maybe TRBD2 (6 bases). V was clipped by 6 bases and J by 7 bases, with 25 bases between them. The CDR3 has 17 amino acids. CDR1 and CDR2 from the germline V gene are LGHNA and YSLEER.